Listed below are T cell receptor beta chains from one sample, sequenced in a study of Graves' ophthalmopathy and Graves' hyperthyroidism. TCRdb called the multiplex PCR reads again in MiXCR, with one record for every CDR3 protein. This sample carries about 700,000 distinct CDR3 sequences, approximately 40% of them seen once, and the ten largest clones take about 40%. The sample taken for sequencing was peripheral blood. The receptors come from an adult man with Graves' ophthalmopathy. Both conserved end residues are part of each CDR3. Fields, in order: D gene, V gene, clone size, J gene, CDR3 protein, CDR3 DNA. A D gene is named only where the DNA matches it firmly. A row's size may be missing; if present it is once, few, many or a size class.

NA	TRBV12-3/TRBV12-4	few	TRBJ2-7	CASSFGEGNYEQYF	TGTGCCAGCAGTTTTGGCGAGGGGAACTACGAGCAGTACTTC
TRBD1	TRBV14	few	TRBJ2-2	CASRRTGTGVTGELFF	TGTGCCAGCAGGCGAACCGGGACAGGGGTCACCGGGGAGCTGTTTTTT
TRBD2	TRBV20-1	few	TRBJ2-5	CSAHEGLAGETQYF	TGCAGTGCCCATGAGGGACTAGCCGGGGAGACCCAGTACTTC
NA	TRBV7-3	NA	TRBJ1-6	CASSLGEGRIYNSPLHF	TGTGCCAGCAGCTTGGGGGAGGGGAGGATATATAATTCACCCCTCCACTTT
NA	TRBV5-1	NA	TRBJ1-2	CASRHRDGYTF	TGTGCCAGCAGGCACAGGGATGGCTACACCTTC
TRBD1	TRBV6-5	NA	TRBJ1-6	CASSPDRDRGSPLHF	TGTGCCAGCAGTCCAGACCGGGACAGAGGTTCACCCCTCCACTTT
NA	TRBV14	many	TRBJ1-2	CASSQVNRWDGYTF	TGTGCCAGCAGCCAAGTAAACAGGTGGGATGGCTACACCTTC
NA	TRBV29-1	many	TRBJ1-2	CSVEDGQFGYTF	TGCAGCGTTGAAGATGGACAGTTTGGCTACACCTTC
TRBD1	TRBV2	NA	TRBJ1-1	CASSRTGRTETEAFF	TGTGCCAGCAGTCGGACAGGGAGGACAGAGACTGAAGCTTTCTTT
NA	TRBV5-1	few	TRBJ2-5	CASSLGRGNQETQYF	TGCGCCAGCAGCTTGGGAAGGGGCAACCAAGAGACCCAGTACTTC
NA	TRBV25-1	once	TRBJ2-5	CASSLGSQYF	TGTGCCAGCAGCCTCGGGTCCCAGTACTTC
TRBD1	TRBV19	NA	TRBJ1-4	CASSAGQTKNEKLFF	TGTGCCAGTAGCGCGGGACAGACCAAAAATGAAAAACTGTTTTTT
NA	TRBV28	NA	TRBJ1-1	CASNNGPFTEAFF	TGTGCCAGCAACAACGGACCTTTCACTGAAGCTTTCTTT
NA	TRBV25-1	NA	TRBJ2-2	CASSARVGELFF	TGTGCCAGCAGTGCTAGGGTCGGGGAGCTGTTTTTT
TRBD1	TRBV25-1	NA	TRBJ2-2	CASRQPGGSVGELFF	TGCGCCAGCAGACAACCAGGGGGTTCTGTCGGGGAGCTGTTTTTT
TRBD2	TRBV29-1	NA	TRBJ2-1	CSVEGLAGDNEQFF	TGCAGCGTTGAGGGACTAGCGGGGGACAATGAGCAGTTCTTC
NA	TRBV11-2	NA	TRBJ1-3	CASSHPQEGNTIYF	TGCGCCAGCAGCCACCCTCAGGAGGGAAACACCATATATTTT
NA	TRBV29-1	many	TRBJ1-2	CSVEGEGGRYGYTF	TGCAGCGTTGAAGGAGAGGGCGGGCGCTATGGCTACACCTTC
TRBD2	TRBV19	NA	TRBJ2-6	CASSEPSGGTSGANVLTF	TGTGCCAGTAGCGAGCCTAGCGGGGGGACTTCTGGGGCCAACGTCCTGACTTTC
NA	TRBV10-2	NA	TRBJ1-5	CASSESGLEPQHF	TGCGCCAGCAGTGAGTCAGGGCTTGAGCCCCAGCATTTT
NA	TRBV2	NA	TRBJ2-3	CASRSWSSTDTQYF	TGTGCCAGCAGGTCGTGGTCCAGCACAGATACGCAGTATTTT
NA	TRBV15	NA	TRBJ2-7	CATIRLPSSYEQYF	TGTGCCACCATCAGACTTCCGAGCTCCTACGAGCAGTACTTC
TRBD1	TRBV7-9	NA	TRBJ2-2	CASSQPRQGKNTGELFF	TGTGCCAGCAGCCAACCCAGACAGGGGAAGAACACCGGGGAGCTGTTTTTT
NA	TRBV9	NA	TRBJ2-5	CASSQGRPEGHQETQYF	TGTGCCAGCAGCCAAGGCCGACCTGAGGGACACCAAGAGACCCAGTACTTC
TRBD1	TRBV7-9	NA	TRBJ1-2	CASSPRQGWYGYTF	TGTGCCAGCAGTCCTAGACAGGGCTGGTATGGCTACACCTTC
TRBD1	TRBV10-3	few	TRBJ2-7	CASSKRGQGSAYEQYF	TGTGCCAGCAGTAAACGAGGACAGGGGTCGGCCTACGAGCAGTACTTC
NA	TRBV7-3	few	TRBJ1-2	CASSSGRVFYGYTF	TGTGCCAGCAGTTCGGGCAGGGTATTCTATGGCTACACCTTC
TRBD1	TRBV19	few	TRBJ2-2	CASSIQGASSTGELFF	TGTGCCAGTAGTATACAGGGGGCGAGTAGCACCGGGGAGCTGTTTTTT